This record looks at one TCR beta chain sequence and its context. This entry is derived from a study of shared clonotypes between healthy human individuals. The table came from immunoSEQ multiplex PCR; TCRdb's copy has only in-frame clones and leaves some out. The sample yields approximately 2,300,000 clones, 85% to 95% seen once. The CDR3 totals 15 residues. Germline V gives CDR1 MRHNA, CDR2 SNTAGT. J lost 4 bases, V lost 7 bases, and 9 bases had no gene match. The genes are TRBV6-4 and TRBJ2-2, with TRBD2 matching 7 bases. Material for sequencing was naive CD4+ T cells from PBMCs. Subset of the sample: CD45RA+ positively selected. This clonotype was sampled from a man aged 18 to 29 in good health. Some clones in this sample may be carry-over from other donors' samples. For the CDR3, the DNA is TGTGCCAGCAAGCGTGCTGCGGGAGCCACCGGGGAGCTGTTTTTT. Translation: CASKRAAGATGELFF.